The clone carrying this T cell receptor (beta chain) occurred many times. This CDR3 is 15 amino acids long. V lost 0 bases and J 10 bases, leaving 13 bases between the germline ends. Per germline, CDR1 MGHRA and CDR2 YSYEKL. The sample comes from a study of T cells after yellow fever vaccination. Study context: SMART-Seq v4 Ultra Low Input handled preparation of low-cell-number fractions.

TCRdb analysed the 5' RACE reads with MiXCR anew, one entry per CDR3 protein. The sample lists fewer than 450,000 distinct CDR3 sequences, 3.5% to 4.5% occurring once. The V gene is TRBV4-1, the J gene TRBJ1-6; D is undetermined. The clonotype comes from a man in his late teens or twenties who received the YFV17D yellow fever vaccine. This material consisted of PBMCs, taken 5 days after the yellow fever booster vaccination. The CDR3 protein is CASSQDYGNGSPLHF. DNA of the CDR3: TGCGCCAGCAGCCAAGATTACGGGAATGGATCACCCCTCCACTTT.